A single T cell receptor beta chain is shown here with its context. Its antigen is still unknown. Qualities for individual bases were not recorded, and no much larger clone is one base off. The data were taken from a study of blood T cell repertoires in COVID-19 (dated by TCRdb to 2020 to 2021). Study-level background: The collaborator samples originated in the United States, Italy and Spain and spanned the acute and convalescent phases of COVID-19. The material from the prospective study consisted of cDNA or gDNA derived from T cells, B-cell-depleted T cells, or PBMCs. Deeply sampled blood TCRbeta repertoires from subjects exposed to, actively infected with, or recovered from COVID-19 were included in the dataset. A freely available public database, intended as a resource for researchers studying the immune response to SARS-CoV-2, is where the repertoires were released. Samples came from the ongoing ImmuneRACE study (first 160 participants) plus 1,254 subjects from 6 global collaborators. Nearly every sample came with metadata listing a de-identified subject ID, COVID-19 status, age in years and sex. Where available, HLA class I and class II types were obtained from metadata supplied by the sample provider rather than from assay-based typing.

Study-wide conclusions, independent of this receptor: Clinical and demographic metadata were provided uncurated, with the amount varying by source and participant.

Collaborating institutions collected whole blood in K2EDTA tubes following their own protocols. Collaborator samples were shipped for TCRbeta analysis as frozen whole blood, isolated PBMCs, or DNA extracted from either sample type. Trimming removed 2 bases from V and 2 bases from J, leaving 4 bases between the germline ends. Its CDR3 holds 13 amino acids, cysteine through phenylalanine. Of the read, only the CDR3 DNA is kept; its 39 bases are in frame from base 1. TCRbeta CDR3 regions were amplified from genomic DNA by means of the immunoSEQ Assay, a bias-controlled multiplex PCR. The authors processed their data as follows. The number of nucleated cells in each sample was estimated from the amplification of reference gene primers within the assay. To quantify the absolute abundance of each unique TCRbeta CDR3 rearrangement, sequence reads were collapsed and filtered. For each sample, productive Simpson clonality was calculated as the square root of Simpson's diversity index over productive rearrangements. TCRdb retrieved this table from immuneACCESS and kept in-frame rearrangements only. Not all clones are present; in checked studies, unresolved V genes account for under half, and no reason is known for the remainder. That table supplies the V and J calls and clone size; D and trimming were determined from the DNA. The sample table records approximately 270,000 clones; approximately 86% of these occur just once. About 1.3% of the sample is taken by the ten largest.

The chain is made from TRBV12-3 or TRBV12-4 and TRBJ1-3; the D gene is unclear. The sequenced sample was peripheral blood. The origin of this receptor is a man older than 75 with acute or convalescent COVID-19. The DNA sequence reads TGTGCCAGCAGTTTAACGGCTGGAAACACCATATATTTT. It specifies CASSLTAGNTIYF.